One and the same sample provided the 26 T cell receptor beta chains below, sequenced in a study of a mutant IDH1 vaccine in newly diagnosed glioma. These TCRs' antigens remain unknown. TCRdb keeps only in-frame clones here, not all; method: immunoSEQ multiplex PCR. The repertoire holds 25,000 to 35,000 clones, about 90% seen once, with around 20% in the top ten. Time point denoted: week 11, during vaccination. Vaccine doses each comprised 300 ug of mutant IDH1 20-mer peptide, with topical imiquimod. The sequencing used PBMCs, collected from a glioma patient whose treatment included an IDH1 peptide vaccine. The receptors stem from a young man with glioma.

The chain has TRBV27 and TRBJ2-3, with 12 bases that match TRBD2. Germline V lookup: CDR1 MNHEY, CDR2 SMNVEV (reference sequence). V was clipped by 4 bases and J by 2 bases; unmatched bases: 4. The CDR3 consists of 16 residues. This CDR3 reads CASSSGLAGYTDTQYF. Written as DNA, the CDR3 is TGTGCCAGCAGTTCGGGACTAGCGGGTTACACAGATACGCAGTATTTT.

This clone was seen a single time. The chain recombines TRBV4-1 with TRBJ1-5; D is possibly TRBD1 (6 bases). V was pared by 3 bases and J by 4 bases, with 16 bases between. Looked up from germline, CDR1 is MGHRA and CDR2 is YSYEKL. This CDR3 region has 16 residues. CDR3 sequence: CASSQGEGRGNQPQHF. Written as DNA, the CDR3 is TGCGCCAGCAGCCAGGGTGAAGGGAGGGGGAATCAGCCCCAGCATTTT.

In its sample, this clone was seen once. The J gene is TRBJ1-5, the V gene TRBV4-2; possibly TRBD1 for D (5 bases). In germline, CDR1 is LGHNA, CDR2 YNFKEQ. The CDR3 covers 17 residues. The V end lost 0 bases, the J end lost 2 bases, and 14 bases lay between the germline ends. DNA for the CDR3: TGTGCCAGCAGCCAAGAATCCGGGGGTTTCGGCAATCAGCCCCAGCATTTT. This translates into CASSQESGGFGNQPQHF.

This chain links TRBV7-9 with TRBJ1-1; D is uncertain. From germline, CDR1 is SEHNR and CDR2 FQNEAQ (reference sequence). Trimming took off 0 bases at V and 4 bases at J, with 6 bases between the two ends. This CDR3 is 13 amino acids long. The CDR3 is CASSLARVTEAFF. CDR3 bases: TGTGCCAGCAGCTTAGCTCGAGTCACTGAAGCTTTCTTT. The whole variable domain, filled in from reference TRBV7-9 and TRBJ1-1, reads DTGVSQNPRHKITKRGQNVTFRCDPISEHNRLYWYRQTLGQGPEFLTYFQNEAQLEKSRLLSDRFSAERPKGSFSTLEIQRTEQGDSAMYLCASSLARVTEAFFGQGTRLTVV.

The chain recombines TRBV4-3 with TRBJ2-1; 10 nucleotides agree with TRBD2. CDR3 length equals 14 residues. V trimming: 5 bases; J trimming: 8 bases; junction bases outside the gene matches: 6. Per the germline V gene, CDR1 is LGHNA and CDR2 is YSLEER. The CDR3 sequence: CASSSRLAGDEQFF. The CDR3, as DNA: TGCGCCAGCAGCTCCAGACTAGCGGGCGATGAGCAGTTCTTC.

This clone was detected only once. The chain combines TRBV6-5 with TRBJ1-1; D might be TRBD1 (5 bases). Trimming cost V 6 bases and J 4 bases, with 15 bases left between them. This CDR3 region has 14 residues. Germline V CDR1 and CDR2: MNHEY, SVGAGI. The chain's CDR3 is CASSLTGRGTEAFF. The DNA for the CDR3 is TGTGCCAGCAGCCTAACCGGAAGGGGCACTGAAGCTTTCTTT.

This chain links TRBV2 with TRBJ1-2; TRBD1 agrees at 8 bases. J was trimmed by 7 bases and V by 5 bases; bases with no gene match: 9. CDR1 and CDR2 from the germline V gene are SNHLY and FYNNEI. CDR3 length equals 14 residues. CDR3 coding DNA: TGTGCCAGCAGTCAACGACAAGGGACAGGTGGCTACACCTTC. This gives the protein CASSQRQGTGGYTF.

The chain couples TRBV18 to TRBJ1-5; D unclear. Germline CDR1 and CDR2: KGHSH and LQKENI. V was clipped by 2 bases and J by 4 bases, with 9 bases between them. The CDR3 length is 14 residues. The CDR3 sequence is CASSPNGLNQPQHF. The CDR3, as DNA: TGTGCCAGCTCACCAAACGGTCTAAATCAGCCCCAGCATTTT.

The rearrangement joins TRBV7-2 to TRBJ2-5, with 8 nucleotides matching TRBD1. The trim removed 1 base at V and 5 bases at J, leaving 3 bases unmatched. Germline V lookup: CDR1 SGHTA, CDR2 FQGNSA. The CDR3 consists of 14 residues. The CDR3 coding sequence is TGTGCCAGCAGCTTAGGCAGGGGGCGGGAGACCCAGTACTTC. Protein: CASSLGRGRETQYF.

The count of this clone is one. The chain has TRBV25-1 and TRBJ1-3; possibly TRBD1 for D (5 bases). V was trimmed by 4 bases and J by 4 bases, leaving 14 bases between them. CDR3 length equals 15 residues. Germline assignment: CDR1 MGHDK and CDR2 SYGVNS. The CDR3, as DNA: TGTGCCAGCAGTGGATCCGGGGGGTGGGGAAACACCATATATTTT. Translated, it gives CASSGSGGWGNTIYF. Combining the CDR3 with reference TRBV25-1 and TRBJ1-3 gives the whole variable domain EADIYQTPRYLVIGTGKKITLECSQTMGHDKMYWYQQDPGMELHLIHYSYGVNSTEKGDLSSESTVSRIRTEHFPLTLESARPSHTSQYLCASSGSGGWGNTIYFGEGSWLTVV.

V usage is TRBV7-2 and J usage is TRBJ2-5, with TRBD1 matching over 7 bases. From germline, CDR1 is SGHTA and CDR2 FQGNSA. With V trimmed by 5 bases and J by 1 base, 1 base remained unmatched. This CDR3 region has 13 residues. CDR3 coding DNA: TGTGCCAGCAGCGACAGGGTCCAAGAGACCCAGTACTTC. It is translated as CASSDRVQETQYF.

This chain joins TRBV7-2 and TRBJ1-4; D remains ambiguous. The CDR3 covers 13 residues. Between the trimmed V and J ends, which lost 2 bases and 8 bases, there was a span of 9 bases. Germline values: CDR1 SGHTA, CDR2 FQGNSA. In nucleotides, the CDR3 is TGTGCCAGCAGCTTACTGGTGAGGGAAAAACTGTTTTTT. This codes for CASSLLVREKLFF. The variable domain in full, completed from reference TRBV7-2 and TRBJ1-4, reads GAGVSQSPSNKVTEKGKDVELRCDPISGHTALYWYRQSLGQGLEFLIYFQGNSAPDKSGLPSDRFSAERTGGSVSTLTIQRTQQEDSAVYLCASSLLVREKLFFGSGTQLSVL.

This chain joins TRBV19 and TRBJ1-2; 7 positions match TRBD1. Trimming at V came to 5 bases and at J to 5 bases, leaving 11 bases not matched to a gene. Germline lookup yields CDR1 LNHDA and CDR2 SQIVND (reference sequence). CDR3 length: 15 residues. The CDR3 DNA is TGTGCCAGTAGTGCCACAGGGGCTTATGGATATGGCTACACCTTC. Protein: CASSATGAYGYGYTF.

This chain uses TRBV7-2 with TRBJ1-5; TRBD1 is a possible D gene (5 bases). The ends were cut back, 5 bases at V and 11 bases at J, with 19 bases in the middle. The CDR3 consists of 14 residues. From germline, CDR1 is SGHTA and CDR2 FQGNSA. The CDR3 DNA follows: TGTGCCAGCAGCCAAGGACTGGCGGGGCAGGCCCAGCATTTT. Translating gives CASSQGLAGQAQHF.

This clone has just one count. V is TRBV7-9 and J is TRBJ2-7; D may correspond to TRBD1 or TRBD2 (6 bases each). The CDR3 is made up of 14 amino acids. The germline V and J ends were trimmed by 4 bases and 3 bases, with 13 bases remaining between them. Looked up from germline, CDR1 is SEHNR and CDR2 is FQNEAQ (reference sequence). CDR3 region: CASSSSRGDYEQYF. The CDR3 bases are TGTGCCAGCAGCTCCTCGAGGGGGGACTACGAGCAGTACTTC.

This chain joins TRBV27 and TRBJ1-5; D not resolved. The germline V gene encodes CDR1 MNHEY and CDR2 SMNVEV (reference sequence). The CDR3 is 16 residues long. Trimming pared 5 bases from V and 0 bases from J, leaving 14 bases between. CDR3: CASSQDGAYSNQPQHF. The CDR3 DNA sequence: TGTGCCAGCAGTCAAGACGGAGCCTATAGCAATCAGCCCCAGCATTTT.

This chain connects TRBV28 to TRBJ2-1; D not resolved. The CDR3 is 15 residues long. Germline-derived CDR1 and CDR2 are MDHEN and SYDVKM. Between the trimmed V and J ends, which lost 7 bases and 0 bases, there was a span of 13 bases. CDR3 DNA: TGTGCCAGCACTCCCGAGAGGAGCTCCTACAATGAGCAGTTCTTC. Protein sequence: CASTPERSSYNEQFF.

The chain uses TRBV4-1 and TRBJ2-7; a weak D match, TRBD1 (6 bases). The CDR3 consists of 14 residues. Germline CDR1 and CDR2: MGHRA and YSYEKL. Trimming cost V 3 bases and J 5 bases, with 14 bases left between them. The CDR3 reads CASSQYGPGDEQYF. In nucleotides, the CDR3 is TGCGCCAGCAGCCAGTATGGACCAGGGGACGAGCAGTACTTC.

V usage is TRBV27 and J usage is TRBJ2-7; 8 bases fit TRBD2. Germline V gene sequence: CDR1 MNHEY, CDR2 SMNVEV (reference sequence). Losses at the gene ends were 4 bases for V and 7 bases for J; bases not matched to a gene: 9. The CDR3 is 14 residues long. The DNA of the CDR3 is TGTGCCAGCAGTTCCGCGGGAGGCCCTAGGGAGCAGTACTTC. Translated: CASSSAGGPREQYF.

The genes are TRBV5-1 and TRBJ2-2, with 8 bases fitting TRBD2. The CDR3 sequence is 16 residues long. Germline lookup yields CDR1 SGHRS and CDR2 YFSETQ. With V trimmed by 3 bases and J by 0 bases, 4 bases remained unmatched. The CDR3 here is CASSSGLAANTGELFF. DNA for the CDR3: TGCGCCAGCAGCTCCGGACTAGCCGCGAACACCGGGGAGCTGTTTTTT.

The V and J genes are TRBV9 and TRBJ1-5; perhaps TRBD1 as D (5 bases). From germline, CDR1 is SGDLS and CDR2 YYNGEE. CDR3 length: 13 amino acids. V gave up 3 bases and J gave up 7 bases, with 11 bases separating them. CDR3 residues: CASSEAQGQPQHF. In nucleotides, the CDR3 is TGTGCCAGCAGCGAGGCCCAGGGCCAGCCCCAGCATTTT.

The rearrangement uses TRBV7-6 and TRBJ1-1, with no clear D. Per germline, CDR1 SGHVS and CDR2 FNYEAQ. The CDR3 extends over 15 amino acids. V was shortened by 1 base and J by 1 base, with 10 bases between the two germline ends. The CDR3 coding sequence is TGTGCCAGCAGCTTAGAGGAGCAGCGGAACACTGAAGCTTTCTTT. Translated: CASSLEEQRNTEAFF.

The genes are TRBV7-2 and TRBJ1-2; tentative D call: TRBD1 (6 bases). The V gene's germline CDR1 is SGHTA and CDR2 FQGNSA. V was clipped by 6 bases and J by 8 bases, with 16 bases between them. The CDR3 runs to 13 residues. In nucleotides, the CDR3 is TGTGCCAGCAGGACGGGGGCCCCTGGGGGCTACACCTTC. This encodes CASRTGAPGGYTF.

V usage is TRBV4-1 and J usage is TRBJ1-1; a possible D gene is TRBD1 (5 bases). V lost 4 bases to trimming and J lost 12 bases, with 18 bases between them. The CDR3 has 13 residues. CDR1 and CDR2 (germline): MGHRA, YSYEKL. The CDR3 loop is CASSPRDGEETFF. Here the CDR3 DNA reads TGCGCCAGCAGCCCTAGGGACGGGGAAGAAACTTTCTTT.

The chain employs TRBV27 and TRBJ2-7; a possible D gene is TRBD2 (6 bases). V lost 4 bases and J lost 5, with 21 bases in between. The CDR3 covers 16 residues. Germline V gene sequence: CDR1 MNHEY, CDR2 SMNVEV (reference sequence). The chain's CDR3 is CASSSPGTQGAHEQYF. Written as DNA, the CDR3 is TGTGCCAGCAGTTCTCCCGGGACTCAAGGCGCACACGAGCAGTACTTC.

The chain carries TRBV9 and TRBJ1-2; D uncertain. The CDR3 length is 15 residues. Germline CDR1 is SGDLS and CDR2 is YYNGEE. Trimming took 4 bases from V and 5 from J, leaving 18 bases between them. The CDR3 DNA reads TGTGCCAGCAGCCCACACTGGATAGGGAGGTATGGCTACACCTTC. Amino acid sequence: CASSPHWIGRYGYTF.